This is a list of T cell receptor beta chains from one sample in a study of blood T cell repertoires in COVID-19. Sequencing used immunoSEQ multiplex PCR; TCRdb keeps in-frame clones, though not all of them. Of 96,000 or so clones in the sample, over 85% are singletons; the top ten hold around 3.9%. The sequenced sample consisted of peripheral blood. The receptors were gathered from a human donor with COVID-19, enrolled during active disease. The donor label of this sample is uncertain. The CDR3 runs from the conserved cysteine through the conserved F or W. A D gene is named only where the DNA matches it firmly. Where a row states a size, it is once, few, many or the class of an expanded clone; other rows omit it.

d_call j_call v_call clone_size cdr3_nt cdr3_aa
TRBD1 TRBJ1-5 TRBV7-9 few TGTGCCAGCAGCACTTGGACAGGGGGCGGTTATCAGCCCCAGCATTTT CASSTWTGGGYQPQHF
- TRBJ2-7 TRBV7-9 - TGTGCCAGCAGCCCTATGGGCGGGGTCTCCTACGAGCAGTACTTC CASSPMGGVSYEQYF
- TRBJ2-1 TRBV24-1 - TGTGCCACCAGTGACCCTGGCCCAGGGAATGAGCAGTTCTTC CATSDPGPGNEQFF
- TRBJ1-1 TRBV6-2/TRBV6-3 - TGTGCCAGCAGTTACTCTTACGGGAACACTGAAGCTTTCTTT CASSYSYGNTEAFF
- TRBJ1-5 TRBV28 - TGTGCCAGCAGTAAGGGACTCCTTAGCAATCAGCCCCAGCATTTT CASSKGLLSNQPQHF
TRBD2 TRBJ2-1 TRBV19 - TGTGCCAGTAGCCAACTAGCGGGAGCAGACAATGAGCAGTTCTTC CASSQLAGADNEQFF
- TRBJ1-1 TRBV12-3/TRBV12-4 - TGTGCCGGAAGTCGGCTCGGGGGGACTGAAGCTTTCTTT CAGSRLGGTEAFF
- TRBJ2-1 TRBV27 - TGTGCCAGCAGTATCCAGGGATCCTACAATGAGCAGTTCTTC CASSIQGSYNEQFF
TRBD2 TRBJ2-1 TRBV29-1 - TGCAGCGTTGAAGGGTGGGGGGGGAGCAATGAGCAGTTCTTC CSVEGWGGSNEQFF
- TRBJ2-3 TRBV5-6 - TGTGCCAGCAGCCCACAGGGTCCGGATACGCAGTATTTT CASSPQGPDTQYF
- TRBJ2-5 TRBV2 few TGTGCCAGCACGGTAATAACCCAAGAGACCCAGTACTTC CASTVITQETQYF
TRBD1 TRBJ1-1 TRBV28 - TGTGCCAGCGGTTCGACAGGGCGCGACACTGAAGCTTTCTTT CASGSTGRDTEAFF
TRBD1 TRBJ2-7 TRBV7-9 - TGTGCCAGCAGCTCCGGGACAGGGGACAACGAGCAGTACTTC CASSSGTGDNEQYF
TRBD1 TRBJ2-7 TRBV5-1 - TGCGCCAGCAGCGCGGACAGGGCCTACTACGAGCAGTACTTC CASSADRAYYEQYF
TRBD2 TRBJ2-7 TRBV20-1 - TGCAGTGCTAGTACCAGCGGGGGGTCAGGTGTCCACGAGCAGTACTTC CSASTSGGSGVHEQYF
- TRBJ1-1 TRBV3-1/TRBV3-2 - TGTGCCAGCAGCCAAGATGGGGGGGTCGACACTGAAGCTTTCTTT CASSQDGGVDTEAFF
- TRBJ1-4 TRBV5-4 - TGTGCCAGCAGCCAGGGGCCTAATGAAAAACTGTTTTTT CASSQGPNEKLFF
TRBD2 TRBJ2-5 TRBV19 - TGTGCCAGTAGCGGGACTAGCTGGGAGACCCAGTACTTC CASSGTSWETQYF
TRBD1 TRBJ2-3 TRBV7-6 - TGTGCCAGCACTGAACAGGGGACCGGCACAGATACGCAGTATTTT CASTEQGTGTDTQYF
TRBD1 TRBJ1-6 TRBV6-1 - TGTGCCAGCAGTGAAGAGGGGTGGACAGGGCATAATTCACCCCTCCACTTT CASSEEGWTGHNSPLHF
- TRBJ2-3 TRBV18 - TGTGCCAGCTCACCACCGACATCTGCAGATACGCAGTATTTT CASSPPTSADTQYF
TRBD1 TRBJ1-2 TRBV27 - TGTGCCATCAAGCAGCAGGGGGCTCTTGGGGGCTACACCTTC CAIKQQGALGGYTF
TRBD2 TRBJ2-7 TRBV7-2 - TGTGCCAGCAGCTCCTACCTGGCGGGAGGTTACGAGCAGTACTTC CASSSYLAGGYEQYF
- TRBJ2-7 TRBV5-6 - TGTGCCAGCAGCTTGGTCTCTAGCGTAACTCGTTACGAGCAGTACTTC CASSLVSSVTRYEQYF
- TRBJ1-5 TRBV19 once TGTGCCAGTGCAGGGAATCGTCGGCCCCAGCATTTT CASAGNRRPQHF
- TRBJ1-1 TRBV4-1 - TGCGCCAGCAGCCAAGAGGTGAGGAACACTGAAGCTTTCTTT CASSQEVRNTEAFF
TRBD2 TRBJ2-5 TRBV3-1/TRBV3-2 - TGTGCCAGCAGCCACGGGACTAGCGGGGGGTACCAAGAGACCCAGTACTTC CASSHGTSGGYQETQYF
- TRBJ2-7 TRBV28 - TGTGCCAGCAGTTCCCCCAGGGTGGGCTACGAGCAGTACTTC CASSSPRVGYEQYF
TRBD1 TRBJ2-7 TRBV24-1 - TGTGCCACCTCGGGACAGGACTCCTACGAGCAGTACTTC CATSGQDSYEQYF
- TRBJ1-1 TRBV27 - TGTGCCAGCAGTTTCCTGAGTGGAGGGAACACTGAAGCTTTCTTT CASSFLSGGNTEAFF
- TRBJ1-1 TRBV6-4 - TGTGCCAGCAGTGCCCGACTGTACACTGAAGCTTTCTTT CASSARLYTEAFF
- TRBJ1-6 TRBV2 - TGTGCCAGCAGTCTCAGGGGCAGCTCCTATAATTCACCCCTCCACTTT CASSLRGSSYNSPLHF
- TRBJ2-2 TRBV18 - TGTGCCAGCTCACCAAAGGAGCAGGGGATATCCGGGGAGCTGTTTTTT CASSPKEQGISGELFF
- TRBJ1-4 TRBV5-4 - TGTGCCAGCAGCTTGGACAGGGATAATGAAAAACTGTTTTTT CASSLDRDNEKLFF
TRBD2 TRBJ2-1 TRBV3-1/TRBV3-2 once TGTGCCAGCAGCGCCGGGACTAGCGGGAGGGAGCAGTTCTTC CASSAGTSGREQFF
TRBD1 TRBJ2-2 TRBV5-4 - TGTGCCAGCAGCTTGGAAACCCCCGGGACAGGGAACACCGGGGAGCTGTTTTTT CASSLETPGTGNTGELFF
- TRBJ1-1 TRBV5-1 - TGCGCCAGCAGCCCACAGGGTGGGCATGAAGCTTTCTTT CASSPQGGHEAFF
- TRBJ1-2 TRBV5-1 - TGCGCCAGCAGCATCCCGGGTGGCTATGGCTACACCTTC CASSIPGGYGYTF
- TRBJ2-1 TRBV2 - TGTGCCAGCAGGGGCTCAAATGGACACTACAATGAGCAGTTCTTC CASRGSNGHYNEQFF
- TRBJ1-5 TRBV21-1 - TGTGCCAGCAGCAGACGGGACAGGGGCTATAGCAATCAGCCCCAGCATTTT CASSRRDRGYSNQPQHF
- TRBJ1-1 TRBV3-1/TRBV3-2 - TGTGCCAGCAGCCGCGACAGGACTGAAGCTTTCTTT CASSRDRTEAFF
- TRBJ2-3 TRBV5-1 - TGCGCCAGCAGCTTGTACTTGGGAGGTTCTGCAGATACGCAGTATTTT CASSLYLGGSADTQYF
TRBD1 TRBJ1-2 TRBV7-9 - TGTGCCAGCAGCTATAGACAGGGACCCTATGGCTACACCTTC CASSYRQGPYGYTF
- TRBJ1-1 TRBV6-5 - TGTGCCAGCAGTTACCACACTAAGGACACTGAAGCTTTCTTT CASSYHTKDTEAFF
- TRBJ1-2 TRBV19 - TGTGCCAGTAGTATCGGTCTGGGGCAGGGGTATGGCGGCTACACCTTC CASSIGLGQGYGGYTF